Sequencing of this TCR beta chain was carried out in a study of patients and donors after allogeneic stem cell transplantation. This clonotype rates as medium-sized. The germline V gene has CDR1 MNHEY and CDR2 SVGEGT. This CDR3 is built from 13 residues. Trimming stripped 0 bases from V and 2 bases from J, with 5 bases between. One entry per CDR3 protein results from TCRdb running MiXCR on the RT-PCR reads. There are around 8,200 distinct CDR3 sequences in the sample; roughly 11% occur only once, and 52% lies in the top ten. V gene TRBV6-2 or TRBV6-3 combines with J gene TRBJ2-7; no reliable D call. The source of this sequence is a human donor who was either an allogeneic HSCT recipient or a stem cell or donor lymphocyte infusion donor (not recorded which). It is not recorded whose cells these are; they may come from a transplant donor. The sample consisted of blood, either unsorted or a sorted T cell fraction (not recorded which). CDR3 sequence: CASSYSSPYEQYF. The CDR3 DNA reads TGTGCCAGCAGTTACTCGAGTCCCTACGAGCAGTACTTC.